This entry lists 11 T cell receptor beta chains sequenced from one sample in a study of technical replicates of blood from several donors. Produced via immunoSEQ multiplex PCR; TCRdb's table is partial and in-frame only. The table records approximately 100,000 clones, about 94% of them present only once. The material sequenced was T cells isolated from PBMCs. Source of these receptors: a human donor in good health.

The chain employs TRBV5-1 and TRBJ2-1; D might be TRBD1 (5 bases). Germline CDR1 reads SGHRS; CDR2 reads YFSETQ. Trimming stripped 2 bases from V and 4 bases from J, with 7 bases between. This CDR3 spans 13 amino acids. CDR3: CASSFTGYNEQFF. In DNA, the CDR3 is TGCGCCAGCAGCTTTACAGGATACAATGAGCAGTTCTTC. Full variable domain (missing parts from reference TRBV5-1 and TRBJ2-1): KAGVTQTPRYLIKTRGQQVTLSCSPISGHRSVSWYQQTPGQGLQFLFEYFSETQRNKGNFPGRFSGRQFSNSRSEMNVSTLELGDSALYLCASSFTGYNEQFFGPGTRLTVL.

This CDR3 is CASSSDRVNEQFF. The CDR3 DNA sequence: TGTGCCAGCAGCTCGGACAGGGTCAATGAGCAGTTCTTC. V is TRBV7-3 and J is TRBJ2-1; 8 nucleotides agree with TRBD1. This CDR3 is 13 amino acids long. V trimming: 4 bases; J trimming: 6 bases; junction bases outside the gene matches: 2. The V gene's germline CDR1 is SGHTA and CDR2 FQGTGA. The variable domain in full, completed from reference TRBV7-3 and TRBJ2-1, reads GAGVSQTPSNKVTEKGKYVELRCDPISGHTALYWYRQSLGQGPEFLIYFQGTGAADDSGLPNDRFFAVRPEGSVSTLKIQRTERGDSAVYLCASSSDRVNEQFFGPGTRLTVL.

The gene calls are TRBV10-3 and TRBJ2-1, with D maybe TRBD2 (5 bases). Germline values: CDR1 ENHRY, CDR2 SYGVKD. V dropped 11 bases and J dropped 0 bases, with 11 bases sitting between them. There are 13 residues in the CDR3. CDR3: CAAADSSYNEQFF. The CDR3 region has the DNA TGTGCCGCAGCGGATAGCTCCTACAATGAGCAGTTCTTC.

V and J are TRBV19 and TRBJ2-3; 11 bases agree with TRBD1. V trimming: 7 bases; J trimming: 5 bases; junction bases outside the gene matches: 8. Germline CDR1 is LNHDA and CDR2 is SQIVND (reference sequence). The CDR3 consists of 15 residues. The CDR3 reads CASTASGQGGDTQYF. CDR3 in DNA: TGTGCCAGTACAGCCTCGGGACAGGGGGGAGATACGCAGTATTTT.

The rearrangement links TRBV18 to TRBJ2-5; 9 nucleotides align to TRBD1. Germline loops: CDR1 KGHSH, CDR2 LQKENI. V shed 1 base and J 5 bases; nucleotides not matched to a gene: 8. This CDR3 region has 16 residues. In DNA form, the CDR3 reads TGTGCCAGCTCACCACAAGGGACAGGGAGGTACGAGACCCAGTACTTC. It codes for CASSPQGTGRYETQYF.

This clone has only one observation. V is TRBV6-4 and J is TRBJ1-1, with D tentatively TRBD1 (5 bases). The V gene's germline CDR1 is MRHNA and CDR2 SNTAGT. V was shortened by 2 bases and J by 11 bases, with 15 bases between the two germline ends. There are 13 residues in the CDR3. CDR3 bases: TGTGCCAGCAGTGACCAGCAGGGTACCACGGCTTTCTTT. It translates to CASSDQQGTTAFF.

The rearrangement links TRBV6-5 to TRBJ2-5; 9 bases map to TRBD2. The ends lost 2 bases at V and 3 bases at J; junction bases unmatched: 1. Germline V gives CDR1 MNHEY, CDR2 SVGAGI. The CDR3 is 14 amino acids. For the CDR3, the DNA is TGTGCCAGCAGTTACCGACTAGCGGAAGAGACCCAGTACTTC. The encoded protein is CASSYRLAEETQYF.

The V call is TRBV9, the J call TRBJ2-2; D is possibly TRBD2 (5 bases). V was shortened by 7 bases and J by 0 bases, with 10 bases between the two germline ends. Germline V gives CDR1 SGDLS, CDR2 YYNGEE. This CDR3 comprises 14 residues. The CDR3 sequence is CASGGGSNTGELFF. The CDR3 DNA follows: TGTGCCAGCGGTGGCGGGTCGAACACCGGGGAGCTGTTTTTT.

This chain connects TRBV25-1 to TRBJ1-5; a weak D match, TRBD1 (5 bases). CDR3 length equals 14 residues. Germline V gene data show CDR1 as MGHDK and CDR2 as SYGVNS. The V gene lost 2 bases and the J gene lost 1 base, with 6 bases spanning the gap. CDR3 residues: CASSERGSNQPQHF. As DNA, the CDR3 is TGTGCCAGCAGTGAAAGGGGAAGCAATCAGCCCCAGCATTTT.

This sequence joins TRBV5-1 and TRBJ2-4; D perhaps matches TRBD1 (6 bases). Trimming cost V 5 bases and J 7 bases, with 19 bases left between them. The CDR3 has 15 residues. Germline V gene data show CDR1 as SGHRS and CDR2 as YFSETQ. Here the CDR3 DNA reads TGCGCCAGCAGTTGGGAGTGGGGTCAGGGGAACATTCAGTACTTC. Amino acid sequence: CASSWEWGQGNIQYF.

The CDR3 sequence: CASSPGRDEKLFF. DNA for the CDR3: TGTGCCAGCTCACCAGGGCGGGATGAAAAACTGTTTTTT. The J gene is TRBJ1-4, the V gene TRBV18, with D unclear. Germline V gene sequence: CDR1 KGHSH, CDR2 LQKENI. V lost 2 bases to trimming and J lost 6 bases, with 7 bases between them. The CDR3 extends over 13 amino acids.